Sequencing of this TCR beta chain was carried out in a study of early T cells in non-severe SARS-CoV-2 infection. As for the study in general: Unsorted whole blood bulk RNA was sequenced, with unpaired chains.

Attachment of unique molecular identifiers was made to individual cDNA molecules. Using its own MiXCR run on the 5' RACE reads, TCRdb lists one record per CDR3 protein. The data show about 50,000 distinct CDR3 sequences, with over 8% seen just once and approximately 5.7% held by the top ten. The table lists this clonotype with many counts. Germline-derived CDR1 and CDR2 are MDHEN and SYDVKM. The V end lost 7 bases, the J end lost 0 bases, and 10 bases lay between the germline ends. CDR3 size: 14 residues. Sample: whole blood, taken at baseline. This sequence joins TRBV28 and TRBJ1-5; D unresolved. This clonotype originated in an adult who was a healthcare worker with PCR-confirmed SARS-CoV-2 infection or an uninfected control (not recorded which). The CDR3 reads CASTREYSNQPQHF. CDR3 in DNA: TGTGCCAGCACCCGCGAGTATAGCAATCAGCCCCAGCATTTT.